This T cell receptor (beta chain) stems from a study of T cell responses to AZD1222 COVID-19 vaccine. The CDR3 loop spans 12 amino acids. CDR1 is SGHNT and CDR2 is YYREEE in the germline V gene (reference sequence). The V and J ends lost 5 bases and 8 bases, in that order; junction bases with no gene match: 4. Assay: immunoSEQ multiplex PCR; the TCRdb copy retains only in-frame clones and omits some. The sample carries 100,000 to 150,000 clones, 88% recorded once. To note about this clone: Its antigen is unknown.

General study points: Reportedly, nearly half of unique spike TCRs recognized epitopes outside B.1.351/B.1.1.7 mutations. The donors showed a predominance of white British ancestry and of females, with possible underestimation of clonal diversity.

The sequence was collected from an adult in good health. Sequencing was performed on peripheral blood, taken on day 0 of AZD1222 vaccination. The chain joins TRBV5-4 to TRBJ1-2, with 9 bases aligning to TRBD1. The CDR3 here is CASRSDRGGYTF. The DNA for the CDR3 is TGTGCCAGCAGATCGGACAGGGGAGGCTACACCTTC.